The 19 T cell receptor beta chains given below trace back to one sample, sequenced in a study of blood T cell repertoires in COVID-19. Only in-frame clones appear in the TCRdb table, and some are missing; sequencing was by immunoSEQ multiplex PCR. This repertoire shows tens of thousands of clones, approximately 90% found once; its top ten account for 6% to 6.5%. Sequencing input: peripheral blood. The source of these receptors is a woman in her sixties with COVID-19, enrolled during active disease.

The genes are TRBV28 and TRBJ2-7; 11 bases fit TRBD1. V lost 8 bases, J lost 9 bases, and 18 bases stayed unmatched. CDR3 length: 16 residues. Germline V lookup: CDR1 MDHEN, CDR2 SYDVKM. This CDR3 reads CASCGLRTGGAGGQYF. In nucleotides, the CDR3 is TGTGCCAGCTGCGGTCTTAGGACAGGGGGCGCCGGGGGGCAGTACTTC. Based on the CDR3 plus reference TRBV28 and TRBJ2-7, the full variable domain is DVKVTQSSRYLVKRTGEKVFLECVQDMDHENMFWYRQDPGLGLRLIYFSYDVKMKEKGDIPEGYSVSREKKERFSLILESASTNQTSMYLCASCGLRTGGAGGQYFGPGTRLTVT.

The gene calls are TRBV6-6 and TRBJ2-7; the match to TRBD1 covers 7 bases. Trimming at V came to 6 bases and at J to 3 bases, leaving 11 bases not matched to a gene. The germline gives CDR1 MNHNY, CDR2 SVGAGI (reference sequence). This CDR3 region has 15 residues. The CDR3 protein is CASRTPRQGSYEQYF. The CDR3 DNA is TGTGCCAGCAGAACCCCCCGACAGGGAAGCTACGAGCAGTACTTC.

The chain has TRBV9 and TRBJ2-3; 9 bases line up with TRBD1. The junction had 9 bases not matched to a gene; V was cut back by 0 bases and J by 4 bases. The CDR3 is made up of 17 amino acids. The V gene's germline CDR1 is SGDLS and CDR2 YYNGEE. The CDR3 DNA is TGTGCCAGCAGCGTAGCTCCGGACAGGGGTCAGGCAGATACGCAGTATTTT. Protein sequence: CASSVAPDRGQADTQYF.

The chain carries TRBV11-3 and TRBJ2-2; TRBD1 agrees at 9 bases. The CDR3 consists of 14 residues. V trimming: 5 bases; J trimming: 6 bases; junction bases outside the gene matches: 4. CDR1 SGHNT and CDR2 YENEEA come from the germline V gene. The CDR3 loop is CASSPRQGAGELFF. The DNA for the CDR3 is TGTGCCAGCAGCCCAAGACAGGGGGCCGGGGAGCTGTTTTTT.

The chain has TRBV3-1 (or the pseudogene TRBV3-2) and TRBJ2-7; D call uncertain. The CDR3 loop spans 15 amino acids. Trimming stripped 1 base from V and 4 bases from J, with 14 bases between. Per the germline V gene, CDR1 is LGHDT and CDR2 is YNNKEL (reference sequence). The CDR3 loop is CASSQVASLTYEQYF. CDR3 nucleotides: TGTGCCAGCAGCCAAGTAGCCAGTTTGACTTACGAGCAGTACTTC.

This chain joins TRBV27 and TRBJ1-5; D not certain. CDR1 is MNHEY, CDR2 SMNVEV, per germline (reference sequence). The CDR3 contains 15 residues. V lost 6 bases and J lost 1, with 13 bases in between. CDR3 nucleotide sequence: TGTGCCAGCAGCCCCAGGCGTACGAGCAATCAGCCCCAGCATTTT. It codes for CASSPRRTSNQPQHF.

The V gene is TRBV5-6, the J gene TRBJ2-7; 10 nucleotides agree with TRBD1. The CDR3 is 15 amino acids. The V gene's germline CDR1 is SGHDT and CDR2 YYEEEE. The trim removed 4 bases at V and 6 bases at J, leaving 10 bases unmatched. The DNA of the CDR3 is TGTGCCAGCAGCCCGACCCGGGACAGGGGTGTCGAGCAGTACTTC. Its protein product is CASSPTRDRGVEQYF.

V gene TRBV3-1 (or the pseudogene TRBV3-2) combines with J gene TRBJ2-7, with TRBD2 matching 11 bases. From germline, CDR1 is LGHDT and CDR2 YNNKEL (reference sequence). V was clipped by 8 bases and J by 3 bases; unmatched bases: 24. The CDR3 runs to 20 residues. DNA of the CDR3: TGTGCCAGCGGCTCCGCCGGCCGGGGAGGGGCTAGCGGGGGGAACTACGAGCAGTACTTC. It specifies CASGSAGRGGASGGNYEQYF.

The chain recombines TRBV29-1 with TRBJ2-5, with 10 bases matching TRBD2. With 8 bases clipped from V and 2 bases from J, the junction kept 5 bases outside the gene matches. Germline values: CDR1 SQVTM, CDR2 ANQGSEA. The CDR3 runs to 13 residues. CDR3 DNA: TGCAGCACCCGGACTAGCGGTCAAGAGACCCAGTACTTC. Amino acids: CSTRTSGQETQYF.

This chain uses TRBV6-5 with TRBJ2-7; 11 nucleotides agree with TRBD2. The ends lost 8 bases at V and 0 bases at J; junction bases unmatched: 6. Germline lookup yields CDR1 MNHEY and CDR2 SVGAGI. CDR3 length equals 15 residues. The CDR3: CASSQTSGSSYEQYF. CDR3 coding DNA: TGTGCCAGCTCCCAAACTAGCGGGAGCTCCTACGAGCAGTACTTC.

The rearrangement links TRBV7-9 to TRBJ2-7, with D tentatively TRBD2 (5 bases). The germline CDR1 and CDR2 sequences are SEHNR and FQNEAQ (reference sequence). V shed 1 base and J shed 0 bases, with 19 bases lying between them. The CDR3 has 18 amino acids. CDR3 bases: TGTGCCAGCAGCTTAGTTCGGGGTGACCTCGAGTTCTCCTACGAGCAGTACTTC. Its translation is CASSLVRGDLEFSYEQYF.

This clone was observed a single time. This chain links TRBV19 with TRBJ1-1; perhaps TRBD1 as D (5 bases). The ends were cut back, 5 bases at V and 2 bases at J, with 6 bases in the middle. The germline CDR1 and CDR2 sequences are LNHDA and SQIVND (reference sequence). The length of the CDR3 is 12 residues. Here the CDR3 DNA reads TGTGCCAGTAGTGACAGCAACACTGAAGCTTTCTTT. It codes for CASSDSNTEAFF.

The rearrangement links TRBV19 to TRBJ1-1; weak D call: TRBD1 (6 bases). The CDR3 covers 14 residues. Looked up from germline, CDR1 is LNHDA and CDR2 is SQIVND (reference sequence). Deletions cut 3 bases from V and 6 bases from J, with 14 bases between. CDR3 nucleotide sequence: TGTGCCAGTAGTATTATGGGGGCTAACGCTGAAGCTTTCTTT. It codes for CASSIMGANAEAFF.

The rearrangement uses TRBV4-1 and TRBJ1-1; 10 nucleotides match TRBD1. Germline CDR1 is MGHRA and CDR2 is YSYEKL. The CDR3 runs to 16 residues. The trim removed 3 bases at V and 1 base at J, leaving 5 bases unmatched. CDR3 protein: CASSHERTGGNTEAFF. In DNA, the CDR3 is TGCGCCAGCAGCCATGAAAGGACAGGGGGGAACACTGAAGCTTTCTTT.

The J gene is TRBJ2-5, the V gene TRBV6-5, with TRBD2 matching 14 bases. This CDR3 is built from 15 residues. V gave up 7 bases and J gave up 6 bases; unmatched junction bases: 7. CDR1 is MNHEY and CDR2 is SVGAGI in the germline V gene. The CDR3 nucleotides are TGTGCCAGCACCAAGGGACTAGCGGGAGCGAAGACCCAGTACTTC. Its translation: CASTKGLAGAKTQYF.

V gene TRBV6-4 combines with J gene TRBJ2-2, with D possibly matching TRBD2 (6 bases). The CDR3 covers 14 residues. Trimming left V 5 bases short and J 2 bases short, with 9 bases between. The germline V gene encodes CDR1 MRHNA and CDR2 SNTAGT. The CDR3 nucleotides read TGTGCCAGCAGTCCGGGACTCAACACCGGGGAGCTGTTTTTT. It specifies CASSPGLNTGELFF.

The chain couples TRBV6-1 to TRBJ2-2; D not resolved. This CDR3 has 13 amino acids. V was clipped by 5 bases and J by 1 base, with 5 bases between them. CDR1 MNHNS and CDR2 SASEGT come from the germline V gene. In DNA, the CDR3 is TGTGCCAGCAGTTATGTGAACACCGGGGAGCTGTTTTTT. It specifies CASSYVNTGELFF.

This rearrangement joins TRBV9 to TRBJ1-2; D is unclear. CDR3 size: 14 residues. Trimming stripped 0 bases from V and 2 bases from J, with 8 bases between. CDR1 is SGDLS, CDR2 YYNGEE, per germline. The CDR3 DNA follows: TGTGCCAGCAGCGTAGTTAGCGGGAACTATGGCTACACCTTC. Protein product: CASSVVSGNYGYTF.

This clone was recorded once. V gene TRBV10-3 combines with J gene TRBJ2-1, with D maybe TRBD2 (6 bases). The CDR3 sequence is 14 residues long. Trimming cost V 3 bases and J 7 bases, with 13 bases left between them. Germline CDR1 and CDR2: ENHRY and SYGVKD. This chain's CDR3 is CAISESGTSNEQFF. For the CDR3, the DNA is TGTGCCATCAGTGAATCCGGGACTTCGAATGAGCAGTTCTTC.